This TCR beta chain derives from a study of Ad26.COV2.S vaccination and SARS-CoV-2 variants. Study-wide context: Administration of Ad26.COV2.S was intramuscular, either once or twice 56 days apart. General study points: Breadth of non-spike TCRs did not differ between vaccinees and placebo recipients.

A remark on this clone: Its target is unknown.

The germline V gene encodes CDR1 MGHDK and CDR2 SYGVNS. The CDR3 covers 14 residues. The V end was cut by 6 bases, the J end by 0 bases, with 8 bases between. Assay used: immunoSEQ multiplex PCR; TCRdb lists only in-frame clones, some missing. This table holds some 500,000 clones, roughly 89% found once. The treatment: about 20 received Ad26.COV2.S at low or high dose, single or two shots; roughly five received placebo; per-sample allocation not given. Vaccine and placebo recipients were sampled on day 63 after the first injection. An adult donor aged 18-55 years was enrolled in Boston. Expressing Wuhan-strain SARS-CoV-2 spike, an Ad26 vector served as the vaccine.

The sample consisted of peripheral blood, taken in a trial of Ad26.COV2.S vaccine versus placebo. The chain is built from TRBV25-1 and TRBJ1-4; no definite D call. The clonotype was recovered from a person aged 18-65 years who received the Ad26.COV2.S COVID-19 vaccine or a placebo. The CDR3 is CASSEVATNEKLFF. As DNA, the CDR3 is TGTGCCAGCAGCGAGGTTGCAACTAATGAAAAACTGTTTTTT. Based on the CDR3 plus reference TRBV25-1 and TRBJ1-4, the full variable domain is EADIYQTPRYLVIGTGKKITLECSQTMGHDKMYWYQQDPGMELHLIHYSYGVNSTEKGDLSSESTVSRIRTEHFPLTLESARPSHTSQYLCASSEVATNEKLFFGSGTQLSVL.